The next 20 T cell receptor beta chains were all read from a single sample in a study of CD8+ T cells in alopecia areata. Sequencing used cDNA as its template, made by extracting RNA and reverse transcribing it. TCRdb's copy holds only in-frame clones and misses some; the assay was immunoSEQ multiplex PCR. This table has hundreds of thousands of clones, approximately 70% appearing once. The treatment was: oral pan-JAK inhibitor, 5-10 mg twice daily. This specimen was CD4+ T cells sorted from blood, taken around week 42, from a patient treated with tofacitinib. These receptors were collected from a human donor with alopecia areata.

This chain joins TRBV25-1 and TRBJ2-5; D perhaps matches TRBD2 (6 bases). Germline V gene lookup returns CDR1 MGHDK and CDR2 SYGVNS. Trimming pared 3 bases from V and 5 bases from J, leaving 10 bases between. This CDR3 has 13 amino acids. The CDR3: CASSEGGWETQYF. The DNA for the CDR3 is TGTGCCAGCAGTGAGGGGGGATGGGAGACCCAGTACTTC.

This clone was recorded many times. The chain joins TRBV5-4 to TRBJ2-1, with 8 bases that match TRBD2. CDR1 is SGHNT, CDR2 YYREEE, per germline (reference sequence). This CDR3 has 18 residues. V lost 2 bases and J lost 0; bases outside the gene matches: 10. The CDR3 here is CASSLGRGAPSSYNEQFF. The CDR3, as DNA: TGTGCCAGCAGCTTAGGGCGGGGGGCCCCAAGCTCCTACAATGAGCAGTTCTTC.

This chain links TRBV15 with TRBJ1-2; D is ambiguous. CDR3 length equals 13 residues. Trimming stripped 5 bases from V and 2 bases from J, with 9 bases between. The V gene's germline CDR1 is LNHNV and CDR2 YYDKDF (reference sequence). In nucleotides, the CDR3 is TGTGCCACCAGCGGGGAAATCAACTATGGCTACACCTTC. It encodes CATSGEINYGYTF.

This clone was detected only a few times. The chain has TRBV29-1 and TRBJ1-1, with a weak D call TRBD1 (5 bases). Trimming removed 6 bases from V and 8 bases from J, with 13 bases in between. The germline gives CDR1 SQVTM, CDR2 ANQGSEA. The CDR3 covers 11 residues. CDR3 sequence reads: CSVRVQGEAFF. Here the CDR3 DNA reads TGCAGCGTCCGAGTCCAGGGAGAAGCTTTCTTT.

DNA of the CDR3: TGCGCCAGCAGCTTGGGGGGGCAGAATACCTACGAGCAGTACTTC. The encoded protein is CASSLGGQNTYEQYF. The chain is built from TRBV5-1 and TRBJ2-7; possible D gene TRBD1, 6 bases. The CDR3 is 15 residues long. The germline V gene encodes CDR1 SGHRS and CDR2 YFSETQ. V lost 0 bases, J lost 2 bases, and 12 bases lay in between.

This sequence joins TRBV4-3 and TRBJ1-5; perhaps TRBD1 as D (5 bases). CDR1 and CDR2 from the germline V gene are LGHNA and YSLEER. Trimming shortened V by 0 bases and J by 5 bases, and 8 bases separated the two germline ends. There are 14 residues in the CDR3. The CDR3 DNA reads TGCGCCAGCAGCCAAGATAAAGGGGATCAGCCCCAGCATTTT. Protein sequence: CASSQDKGDQPQHF.

This clone was observed a handful of times. The rearrangement uses TRBV19 and TRBJ2-5, with no clear D. Germline V CDR1 and CDR2: LNHDA, SQIVND (reference sequence). Trimming took 4 bases from V and 5 from J, leaving 11 bases between them. This CDR3 is built from 13 residues. CDR3 coding DNA: TGTGCCAGTAGTAGTGGGTACGAGGAGACCCAGTACTTC. Residues: CASSSGYEETQYF.

The chain recombines TRBV10-3 with TRBJ2-7; possibly TRBD2 for D (6 bases). The length of the CDR3 is 15 residues. V dropped 8 bases and J dropped 3 bases, with 20 bases sitting between them. Germline V gives CDR1 ENHRY, CDR2 SYGVKD. The CDR3 sequence is CAIRGEWSTLYEQYF. The CDR3 region has the DNA TGTGCCATCCGCGGGGAGTGGAGTACCCTCTACGAGCAGTACTTC.

The V gene is TRBV5-6, the J gene TRBJ2-1; D is ambiguous. The CDR3 is made up of 10 amino acids. CDR1 is SGHDT, CDR2 YYEEEE, per germline. The V and J ends lost 2 bases and 9 bases respectively, with 3 bases between them. CDR3 in amino acids: CASSFSEQFF. For the CDR3, the DNA is TGTGCCAGCAGCTTTAGTGAGCAGTTCTTC.

The V gene is TRBV30, the J gene TRBJ1-5; D may be TRBD1 (6 bases). V gave up 3 bases and J gave up 3 bases, with 12 bases separating them. Germline CDR1 reads GTSNPN; CDR2 reads SVGIG (reference sequence). The CDR3 is 14 residues long. DNA of the CDR3: TGTGCCTGGAGCGCCGACAGGATCAATCAGCCCCAGCATTTT. This translates into CAWSADRINQPQHF.

The V and J genes are TRBV4-3 and TRBJ1-2; 8 nucleotides line up with TRBD1. The V segment lost 0 bases and the J segment 6 bases; nucleotides outside the gene matches: 9. The length of the CDR3 is 16 residues. Germline assignment: CDR1 LGHNA and CDR2 YSLEER. CDR3 in amino acids: CASSQDWNRGSNGYTF. In DNA form, the CDR3 reads TGCGCCAGCAGCCAAGATTGGAACAGGGGGTCCAATGGCTACACCTTC.

The J gene is TRBJ2-1, the V gene TRBV5-1; D is unclear. The V end was cut by 4 bases, the J end by 0 bases, with 14 bases between. The V gene's germline CDR1 is SGHRS and CDR2 YFSETQ. This CDR3 is 16 amino acids long. CDR3 amino acids: CASSPSGLSSYNEQFF. CDR3 bases: TGCGCCAGCAGCCCCTCTGGCCTCAGCTCCTACAATGAGCAGTTCTTC.

This chain links TRBV27 with TRBJ2-6, with D perhaps TRBD1 (5 bases). The V end was cut by 5 bases, the J end by 2 bases, with 22 bases between. CDR1 is MNHEY and CDR2 is SMNVEV in the germline V gene (reference sequence). The CDR3 is made up of 19 amino acids. The CDR3 sequence is CASSPNLRNQGTGANVLTF. The CDR3, as DNA: TGTGCCAGCAGTCCAAACCTTAGGAATCAGGGAACTGGGGCCAACGTCCTGACTTTC.

The rearrangement links TRBV5-1 to TRBJ1-4; no definite D call. The CDR3 totals 15 residues. V dropped 4 bases and J dropped 0 bases, with 10 bases sitting between them. The germline gives CDR1 SGHRS, CDR2 YFSETQ. In nucleotides, the CDR3 is TGCGCCAGCAGCCCTACAACCGCAACTAATGAAAAACTGTTTTTT. The encoded protein is CASSPTTATNEKLFF.

The chain employs TRBV5-6 and TRBJ1-1; 10 positions agree with TRBD1. The CDR3 sequence is 14 residues long. Trimming took 4 bases from V and 6 from J; bases not matched to a gene: 6. CDR1 is SGHDT, CDR2 YYEEEE, per germline. CDR3 region: CASSLDRGRAEAFF. In nucleotides, the CDR3 is TGTGCCAGCAGCCTCGACAGGGGGCGGGCTGAAGCTTTCTTT.

The CDR3 protein is CASSPGIRDLGPQHF. Here the CDR3 DNA reads TGTGCCAGCTCACCAGGTATCAGGGACCTTGGGCCCCAGCATTTT. The chain carries TRBV18 and TRBJ1-5, with D possibly matching TRBD1 (5 bases). The V end was cut by 2 bases, the J end by 9 bases, with 17 bases between. The CDR3 contains 15 residues. Germline CDR1 KGHSH, CDR2 LQKENI. The variable domain in full, with the rest retrieved from reference TRBV18 and TRBJ1-5, is NAGVMQNPRHLVRRRGQEARLRCSPMKGHSHVYWYRQLPEEGLKFMVYLQKENIIDESGMPKERFSAEFPKEGPSILRIQQVVRGDSAAYFCASSPGIRDLGPQHFGDGTRLSIL.

This clone was counted once. This chain joins TRBV2 and TRBJ2-5; TRBD2 is a possible D gene (5 bases). This CDR3 region has 12 residues. The ends were cut back, 7 bases at V and 4 bases at J, with 10 bases in the middle. Germline assignment: CDR1 SNHLY and CDR2 FYNNEI. The CDR3 spells CASKVTIETQYF. CDR3 sequence (DNA): TGTGCCAGCAAGGTGACTATAGAGACCCAGTACTTC.

As regards this clone: A junction boundary mismatches the germline segment, possibly from a read error. This rearrangement joins TRBV5-1 to TRBJ1-2, with a tentative D call TRBD1 (5 bases). The CDR3 is made up of 14 amino acids. Germline V CDR1 and CDR2: SGHRS, YFSETQ. This chain's CDR3 is CASSLLTDDYGYTF. CDR3 coding DNA: TGCGCCAGCAGCTTATTGACAGACGACTACGGCTACACCTTC.

The J gene is TRBJ2-7, the V gene TRBV29-1, with TRBD1 identical over 12 bases. J lost 2 bases, V lost 4 bases, and 3 bases had no gene match. There are 14 residues in the CDR3. Germline V lookup: CDR1 SQVTM, CDR2 ANQGSEA. CDR3 nucleotides: TGCAGCGTTGTGGGGACAGGGGGCGCCTACGAGCAGTACTTC. This translates into CSVVGTGGAYEQYF.

The chain employs TRBV30 and TRBJ1-2, with no clear D. V lost 4 bases, J lost 6 bases, and 12 bases lay in between. This CDR3 comprises 12 residues. Germline V gene sequence: CDR1 GTSNPN, CDR2 SVGIG (reference sequence). For the CDR3, the DNA is TGTGCCTGGAAGCGAACCCCTAATGGCTACACCTTC. It codes for CAWKRTPNGYTF.